These 21 T cell receptor beta chains share one sample of origin, sequenced in a study of cytomegalovirus exposure and HLA in healthy donors listed by TCRdb under 2017. The method was the immunoSEQ multiplex PCR assay. TCRdb stores this immuneACCESS table with in-frame sequences only. Part of the clones is absent; in the studies checked, under half of the shortfall reflects unresolved V genes, and no reason is known for the rest. The sample includes tens of thousands of clones, with roughly 94% observed a single time. In total, the top ten clones hold about 2.2% of the sample. The sequenced sample was PBMCs. The receptors derive from a man between 18 and 35 years old in good health and CMV-seronegative.

The chain uses TRBV30 and TRBJ2-7, with 9 bases fitting TRBD2. J gave up 2 bases and V 0 bases, and 11 bases lay outside the gene matches. This CDR3 has 17 amino acids. Looked up from germline, CDR1 is GTSNPN and CDR2 is SVGIG (reference sequence). The CDR3 DNA is TGTGCCTGGAGTGTACGTCGAGACGGCGGGAGGGCCTACGAGCAGTACTTC. Translating gives CAWSVRRDGGRAYEQYF.

The chain combines TRBV19 with TRBJ2-1; 14 nucleotides match TRBD2. Unmatched junction bases numbered 12, after V lost 6 bases and J lost 5 bases. CDR1 LNHDA and CDR2 SQIVND come from the germline V gene (reference sequence). This CDR3 contains 18 residues. This CDR3 is CASRRGLAGGGAHNEQFF. The CDR3 region has the DNA TGTGCCAGTAGGAGAGGACTAGCGGGAGGAGGCGCACACAATGAGCAGTTCTTC.

The chain employs TRBV7-6 and TRBJ2-5; D perhaps matches TRBD1 (5 bases). The CDR3 is made up of 13 amino acids. Germline CDR1 reads SGHVS; CDR2 reads FNYEAQ. With 1 base removed from V and 9 bases from J, the gap between germline ends came to 12 bases. This CDR3 is CASSLEGLGAQYF. CDR3 in DNA: TGTGCCAGCAGCTTAGAGGGCTTAGGGGCCCAGTACTTC.

V usage is TRBV11-3 and J usage is TRBJ2-1; 8 bases align to TRBD2. Per germline, CDR1 SGHNT and CDR2 YENEEA. The CDR3 runs to 14 residues. The ends lost 5 bases at V and 6 bases at J; junction bases unmatched: 6. CDR3 DNA sequence: TGTGCCAGCAGCCTGGTAGCGGGACGCAATGAGCAGTTCTTC. Residues: CASSLVAGRNEQFF. Full variable domain (remainder filled in from reference TRBV11-3 and TRBJ2-1): EAGVVQSPRYKIIEKKQPVAFWCNPISGHNTLYWYLQNLGQGPELLIRYENEEAVDDSQLPKDRFSAERLKGVDSTLKIQPAELGDSAVYLCASSLVAGRNEQFFGPGTRLTVL.

The rearrangement uses TRBV5-1 and TRBJ2-7; no reliable D call. V was trimmed by 0 bases and J by 2 bases, leaving 6 bases between them. This CDR3 spans 13 amino acids. Looked up from germline, CDR1 is SGHRS and CDR2 is YFSETQ. The CDR3 protein is CASSLDKTYEQYF. CDR3 nucleotide sequence: TGCGCCAGCAGCTTGGACAAGACCTACGAGCAGTACTTC.

This chain links TRBV27 with TRBJ2-3, with 8 nucleotides matching TRBD1. After removal of 2 bases from V and 6 bases from J, the junction contained 4 bases not matched to a gene. Germline values: CDR1 MNHEY, CDR2 SMNVEV (reference sequence). The CDR3 is made up of 14 amino acids. CDR3 nucleotides: TGTGCCAGCAGTTTAGAGGGACAGGAGGATACGCAGTATTTT. Its protein is CASSLEGQEDTQYF.

The rearrangement uses TRBV5-8 and TRBJ2-1; 10 bases are shared with TRBD2. Germline V gives CDR1 SGHTS, CDR2 YDEGEE. The CDR3 consists of 16 residues. Trimming cost V 3 bases and J 4 bases; bases outside gene matches: 7. CDR3 sequence reads: CASSWGVAGGYNEQFF. The CDR3 bases are TGTGCCAGCAGCTGGGGGGTAGCGGGAGGTTACAATGAGCAGTTCTTC.

The rearrangement joins TRBV19 to TRBJ2-2, with 7 bases identical to TRBD1. Germline V gene sequence: CDR1 LNHDA, CDR2 SQIVND (reference sequence). The CDR3 totals 14 residues. The junction had 7 bases not matched to a gene; V was cut back by 6 bases and J by 6 bases. CDR3 coding DNA: TGTGCCAGTAGACTACAGGGGTCGGCCGGGGAGCTGTTTTTT. Residues: CASRLQGSAGELFF.

The chain couples TRBV19 to TRBJ1-1; maybe TRBD1 (6 bases). This CDR3 is built from 15 residues. The germline CDR1 and CDR2 sequences are LNHDA and SQIVND (reference sequence). Between the trimmed V and J ends, which lost 5 bases and 1 base, there was a span of 14 bases. For the CDR3, the DNA is TGTGCCAGTAGTCTAGCCACGGACAGGAACACTGAAGCTTTCTTT. Encoded protein: CASSLATDRNTEAFF.

The chain recombines TRBV2 with TRBJ2-7; a weak D match, TRBD1 (5 bases). Deletions cut 3 bases from V and 5 bases from J, with 11 bases between. CDR1 and CDR2 (germline): SNHLY, FYNNEI. This CDR3 has 13 amino acids. The CDR3 spells CASSDSLRDEQYF. The CDR3 DNA is TGTGCCAGCAGTGACTCCCTCAGGGACGAGCAGTACTTC.

The rearrangement links TRBV28 to TRBJ2-1; D not certain. Deletions cut 1 base from V and 7 bases from J, with 14 bases between. The CDR3 loop spans 15 amino acids. Germline lookup yields CDR1 MDHEN and CDR2 SYDVKM. CDR3 DNA: TGTGCCAGCAGTTTATTTTCCGTGAGTAAGAATGAGCAGTTCTTC. Residues: CASSLFSVSKNEQFF.

This rearrangement joins TRBV19 to TRBJ2-5; D is ambiguous. Trimming pared 2 bases from V and 1 base from J, leaving 5 bases between. Per the germline V gene, CDR1 is LNHDA and CDR2 is SQIVND (reference sequence). The CDR3 consists of 13 residues. CDR3 bases: TGTGCCAGTAGTATAAAGCCCCAAGAGACCCAGTACTTC. This sequence encodes CASSIKPQETQYF.

The chain links TRBV6-4 to TRBJ2-3; weak D call: TRBD2 (5 bases). The length of the CDR3 is 16 residues. V was clipped by 6 bases and J by 3 bases, with 19 bases between them. Germline V gene data show CDR1 as MRHNA and CDR2 as SNTAGT. CDR3 sequence: CASRPADSRGTDTQYF. The CDR3 bases are TGTGCCAGCAGGCCCGCTGACTCGAGAGGGACAGATACGCAGTATTTT.

This sequence joins TRBV28 and TRBJ2-3, with TRBD2 matching 10 bases. V was clipped by 10 bases and J by 6 bases; unmatched bases: 4. The CDR3 length is 12 residues. Germline V gene lookup returns CDR1 MDHEN and CDR2 SYDVKM. The CDR3 region is CATSGRFDTQYF. The CDR3 DNA follows: TGTGCCACTAGCGGGAGATTTGATACGCAGTATTTT.

The chain is built from TRBV30 and TRBJ2-1; D gene ambiguous. The CDR3 totals 13 residues. Germline-derived CDR1 and CDR2 are GTSNPN and SVGIG (reference sequence). V lost 1 base to trimming and J lost 8 bases, with 12 bases between them. The CDR3 nucleotides are TGTGCCTGGAGTGCCCCCGTGGGCTATGAGCAGTTCTTC. It translates to CAWSAPVGYEQFF.

The rearrangement joins TRBV27 to TRBJ1-5, with TRBD1 matching 10 bases. The V gene's germline CDR1 is MNHEY and CDR2 SMNVEV (reference sequence). CDR3 length: 14 amino acids. The V gene end was trimmed by 3 bases and the J gene end by 7 bases; junction bases not matched to a gene: 3. The CDR3 spells CASSFGTGEQPQHF. The CDR3 coding sequence is TGTGCCAGCAGTTTCGGGACAGGGGAACAGCCCCAGCATTTT.

This clone appeared once. The CDR3 loop is CASSPLVWWREDYNEQFF. The CDR3 region has the DNA TGCGCCAGCAGCCCCCTCGTGTGGTGGCGGGAGGACTACAATGAGCAGTTCTTC. This chain uses TRBV5-1 with TRBJ2-1; 8 bases are shared with TRBD2. This CDR3 region has 18 residues. Looked up from germline, CDR1 is SGHRS and CDR2 is YFSETQ. V lost 4 bases and J lost 3; bases outside the gene matches: 15.

This clone was detected only once. The V and J genes are TRBV9 and TRBJ1-2, with D unclear. Germline lookup yields CDR1 SGDLS and CDR2 YYNGEE. V lost 0 bases and J lost 12, with 15 bases in between. There are 13 residues in the CDR3. The CDR3 sequence: CASSVDGPFGNTF. The CDR3 coding sequence is TGTGCCAGCAGCGTAGACGGACCATTCGGGAACACCTTC.

The chain is built from TRBV27 and TRBJ2-1; 10 bases line up with TRBD1. CDR1 and CDR2 from the germline V gene are MNHEY and SMNVEV (reference sequence). V shed 4 bases, J shed 6 bases, and the junction held 3 bases outside the gene matches. The CDR3 is 14 residues long. The CDR3 spells CASSSGTGVNEQFF. The CDR3 bases are TGTGCCAGCAGTTCCGGGACAGGGGTCAATGAGCAGTTCTTC.

This chain links TRBV7-7 with TRBJ2-1; 12 bases agree with TRBD2. The CDR3 loop spans 16 amino acids. CDR1 and CDR2 (germline): SSHAT, FNYEAQ (reference sequence). V dropped 5 bases and J dropped 7; count of bases not matched to a gene: 9. DNA for the CDR3: TGTGCCAGCAGCCAGGCGGGGACTAGCGGGTATAATGAGCAGTTCTTC. It encodes CASSQAGTSGYNEQFF.

The chain recombines TRBV4-1 with TRBJ2-1; 7 nucleotides agree with TRBD2. The V gene end was trimmed by 0 bases and the J gene end by 2 bases; junction bases not matched to a gene: 4. The germline gives CDR1 MGHRA, CDR2 YSYEKL. The CDR3 totals 16 residues. CDR3 region: CASSQDGAGPYNEQFF. The CDR3 nucleotides read TGCGCCAGCAGCCAAGATGGAGCGGGACCCTACAATGAGCAGTTCTTC.